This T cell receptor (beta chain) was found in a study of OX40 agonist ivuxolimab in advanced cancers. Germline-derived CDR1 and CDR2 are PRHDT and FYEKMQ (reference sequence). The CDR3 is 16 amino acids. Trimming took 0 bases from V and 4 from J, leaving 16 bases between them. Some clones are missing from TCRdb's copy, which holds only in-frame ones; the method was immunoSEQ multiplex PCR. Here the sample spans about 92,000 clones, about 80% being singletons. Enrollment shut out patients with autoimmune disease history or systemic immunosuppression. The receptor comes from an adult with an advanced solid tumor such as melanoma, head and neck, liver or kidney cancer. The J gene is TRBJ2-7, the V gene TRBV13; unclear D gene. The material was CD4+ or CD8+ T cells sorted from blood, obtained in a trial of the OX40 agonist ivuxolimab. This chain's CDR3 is CASSLGSEATPYEQYF. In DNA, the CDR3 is TGTGCCAGCAGCTTAGGCTCGGAAGCCACCCCTTACGAGCAGTACTTC.